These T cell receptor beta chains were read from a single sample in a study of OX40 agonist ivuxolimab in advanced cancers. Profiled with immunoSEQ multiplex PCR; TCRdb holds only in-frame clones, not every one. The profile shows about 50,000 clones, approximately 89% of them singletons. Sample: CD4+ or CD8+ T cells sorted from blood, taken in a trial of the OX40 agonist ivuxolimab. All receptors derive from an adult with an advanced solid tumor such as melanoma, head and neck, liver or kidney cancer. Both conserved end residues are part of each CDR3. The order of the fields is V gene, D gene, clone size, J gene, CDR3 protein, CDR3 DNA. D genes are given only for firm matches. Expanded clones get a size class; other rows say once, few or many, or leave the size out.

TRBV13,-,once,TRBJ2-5,CASSLGLGVADQETQYF,TGTGCCAGCAGCTTAGGCTTAGGGGTAGCAGATCAAGAGACCCAGTACTTC
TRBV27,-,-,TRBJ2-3,CASSKPYGTDTQYF,TGTGCCAGCAGTAAACCTTATGGCACAGATACGCAGTATTTT
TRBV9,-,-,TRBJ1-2,CASSPGGFANYGYTF,TGTGCCAGCAGCCCGGGAGGATTCGCTAACTATGGCTACACCTTC
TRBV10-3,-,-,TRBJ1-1,CAISEWGRERNTEAFF,TGTGCCATCAGTGAGTGGGGGCGCGAAAGGAACACTGAAGCTTTCTTT
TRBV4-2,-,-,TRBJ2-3,CASSQESLSPPRLPTDTQYF,TGTGCCAGCAGCCAAGAGAGCCTCAGTCCGCCTCGGCTCCCCACAGATACGCAGTATTTT
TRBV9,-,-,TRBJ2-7,CASSVGTPYEQYF,TGTGCCAGCAGCGTAGGTACCCCCTACGAGCAGTACTTC
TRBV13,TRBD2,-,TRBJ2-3,CASSPPPTSVEVRDTQYF,TGTGCCAGCAGCCCCCCCCCGACTAGCGTGGAAGTCAGGGATACGCAGTATTTT
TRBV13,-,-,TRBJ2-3,CASSSQGADTQYF,TGTGCCAGCAGCTCCCAGGGTGCAGATACGCAGTATTTT
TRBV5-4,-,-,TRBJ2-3,CASSLDWRGTQYF,TGTGCCAGCAGCTTGGATTGGCGGGGTACGCAGTATTTT
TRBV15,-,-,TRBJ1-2,CATSRDLGQGRNTF,TGTGCCACCAGCAGAGATTTAGGCCAGGGGAGAAACACCTTC
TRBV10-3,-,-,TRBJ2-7,CAISEATEQYF,TGTGCCATCAGTGAGGCCACGGAGCAGTACTTC
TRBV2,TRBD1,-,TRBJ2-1,CASSGDSSYNEQFF,TGTGCCAGCAGTGGGGACAGTTCCTACAATGAGCAGTTCTTC
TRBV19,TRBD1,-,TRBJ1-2,CASSIGTGEDGYTF,TGTGCCAGTAGTATTGGTACAGGGGAAGATGGCTACACCTTC
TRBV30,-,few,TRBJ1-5,CAWSVQGDQPQHF,TGTGCCTGGAGTGTACAGGGAGATCAGCCCCAGCATTTT
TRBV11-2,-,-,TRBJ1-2,CASSRGAGYGYTF,TGTGCCAGCAGCCGGGGGGCCGGCTATGGCTACACCTTC
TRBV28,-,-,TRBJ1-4,CASSYPDRLGEKLFF,TGTGCCAGCAGTTATCCGGACAGATTAGGGGAAAAACTGTTTTTT
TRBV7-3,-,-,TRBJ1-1,CASSTGGAMNTEAFF,TGTGCCAGCAGCACGGGTGGTGCCATGAACACTGAAGCTTTCTTT
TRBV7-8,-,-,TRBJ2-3,CASISLGRASTDTQYF,TGTGCCAGCATCTCCCTGGGCAGGGCTAGCACAGATACGCAGTATTTT
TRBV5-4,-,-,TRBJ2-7,CASSPDGYTYEQYF,TGTGCCAGCAGCCCGGACGGGTATACCTACGAGCAGTACTTC
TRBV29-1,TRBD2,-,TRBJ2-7,CSVASGDSYEQYF,TGCAGCGTTGCTAGCGGCGACTCCTACGAGCAGTACTTC
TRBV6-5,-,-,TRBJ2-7,CASSSPDSLYEQYF,TGTGCCAGCAGTTCCCCGGACAGTCTCTACGAGCAGTACTTC
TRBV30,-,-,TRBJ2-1,CAWSPGTATYNEQFF,TGTGCCTGGAGCCCCGGGACCGCAACCTACAATGAGCAGTTCTTC
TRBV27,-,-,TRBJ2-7,CASSFGGEQYF,TGTGCCAGCAGTTTCGGCGGCGAGCAGTACTTC
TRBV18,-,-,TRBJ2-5,CASSPFRAQETQYF,TGTGCCAGCTCACCTTTCCGAGCCCAAGAGACCCAGTACTTC